This T cell receptor beta chain is drawn from a study of blood T cell repertoires in COVID-19 (dated by TCRdb to between 2020 and 2021). For the study in its entirety: Collaborator samples came from the United States, Italy and Spain and covered acute and convalescent phases of COVID-19. Where HLA class I and class II types were available, the types were taken from metadata supplied by the sample provider, not from assay-based typing. The repertoires were released in a freely available public database intended as a resource for research on the immune response to SARS-CoV-2. Subjects who had been exposed to COVID-19, were actively infected with it, or had recovered from it provided the deeply sampled blood TCRbeta repertoires that made up the dataset. The samples were drawn from two sources: the first 160 participants of the ongoing ImmuneRACE study, and 1,200 or so subjects contributed by 6 global collaborators. The prospective study material was composed of cDNA or gDNA derived from T cells, B-cell-depleted T cells, or PBMCs. Sample metadata almost always included a de-identified subject ID, COVID-19 status, age in years and sex.

Reading the germline V gene (reference sequence) gives CDR1 MNHEY and CDR2 SMNVEV. The CDR3 covers 12 residues, taking in both the cysteine and the phenylalanine. Only the CDR3 DNA stays, 36 bases, in frame from base 1. V was cut back by 6 bases and J by 8 bases, leaving a gap of 13 bases between them. Of note for this clone: Its antigen is not yet known. The input lacks base qualities; no much larger clone sits a single base away.

The research as a whole found: The amount of clinical and demographic metadata varied by source and participant and was provided uncurated.

The collaborating institutions used their own protocols to collect whole blood in K2EDTA tubes. Collaborator samples were shipped for TCRbeta analysis as frozen whole blood, isolated PBMCs, or DNA extracted from either sample type. TCRbeta CDR3 regions were amplified from genomic DNA using the immunoSEQ Assay, a bias-controlled multiplex PCR. In the paper's pipeline: Nucleated cell counts per sample were estimated from amplification of reference gene primers within the assay. Sequence reads were collapsed and filtered to measure the absolute abundance of every unique TCRbeta CDR3 rearrangement. For each sample, productive Simpson clonality was calculated by taking the square root of Simpson's diversity index across productive rearrangements. TCRdb retrieved this table from immuneACCESS and kept in-frame rearrangements only. Not all clones are present; in checked studies, unresolved V genes account for under half, and no reason is known for the remainder. V and J calls and clone size follow that table, whereas D and trimming were derived from the DNA. The sample table shows about 150,000 clones, and approximately 82% are seen once. Approximately 9.7% of the sample is held by the ten biggest clonotypes.

The source of this sequence is a woman aged 45 to 65 with acute or convalescent COVID-19. The chain is made from TRBV27 and TRBJ1-2; 6 matching bases give a weak D call of TRBD1. Material: peripheral blood. The bases are TGTGCCAGCAGGGGCGACAGGTGGGGCTACACCTTC. Its amino acids are CASRGDRWGYTF.